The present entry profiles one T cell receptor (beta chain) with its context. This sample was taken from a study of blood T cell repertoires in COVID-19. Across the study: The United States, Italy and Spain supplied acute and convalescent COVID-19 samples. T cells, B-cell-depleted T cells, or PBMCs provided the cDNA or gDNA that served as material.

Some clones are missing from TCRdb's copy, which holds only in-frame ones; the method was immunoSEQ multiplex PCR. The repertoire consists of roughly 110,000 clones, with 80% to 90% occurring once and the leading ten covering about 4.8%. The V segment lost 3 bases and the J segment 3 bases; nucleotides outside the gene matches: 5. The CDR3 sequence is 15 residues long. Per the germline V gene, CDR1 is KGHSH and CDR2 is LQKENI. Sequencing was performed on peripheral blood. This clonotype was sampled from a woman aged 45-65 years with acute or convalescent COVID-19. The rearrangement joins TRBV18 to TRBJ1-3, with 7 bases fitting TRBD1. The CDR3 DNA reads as TGTGCCAGCTCACCGCGAGACAGGGTTGGAAACACCATATATTTT. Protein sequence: CASSPRDRVGNTIYF.